This T cell receptor beta chain was sequenced during a study of blood T cells in healthy people across ages (dated by TCRdb to between 2014 and 2017). Regarding the study in general: In model experiments, template switching captured about one uniquely barcoded TCR beta cDNA molecule for every two T cells. The study measured age-related changes in TCR beta repertoire diversity using deep sequencing normalized with unique cDNA molecular identifiers. The donors were split into four age groups: young (average around 17 years), middle-aged (roughly 42), aged (about 56) and long-lived (roughly 86). Donors of different ages were randomly distributed across sequencing lanes to avoid experimental bias. Two additional independent replicas of 1 million unique cDNA reads from the same blood draw were analyzed for two donors (one aged 18 to 29 and one aged 80 or older).

Counted from cysteine to phenylalanine, this CDR3 has 14 amino acids. Only the CDR3 portion is preserved as DNA: 42 bases, with reading frame beginning at the first base. For this chain, trimming is 5 bases at the V end and 5 bases at the J end, and the number of junction bases without a gene match is 3. CDR1 and CDR2, looked up from the germline V gene (reference sequence), are SEHNR and FQNEAQ. This clonotype was detected many times. Its antigen is unknown. No base-level quality is on record; no much larger clone is a single base apart. Libraries came from 5' RACE. Sequenced using an Illumina HiSeq 2500. A second PCR of about 6 to 11 cycles was performed with a sample-barcoded 5' primer and a J-beta primer mix. A unique molecular identifier was introduced onto each TCR beta cDNA molecule by a template-switch 5' adaptor carrying 12 random nucleotides. Each sample yielded at least 2.5 million CDR3-containing paired-end reads. First-strand cDNA was synthesized from all RNA with the Mint cDNA synthesis kit, primed by a TRBC-specific oligonucleotide. Following uracil-DNA glycosylase treatment, a first 18-cycle PCR with universal primers M1SS and BC2_uni_R was performed on all cDNA. As for the authors' bioinformatics: For normalization, 1 million high-quality reads, each with a distinct molecular identifier, were randomly selected from each sample. Reads sharing molecular identifiers were discarded rather than binned into consensus sequences. CDR3 identification, clonotype clustering and error correction used MiTCR with a Q25 quality threshold and the strictest error-elimination algorithm. Lower-bound total TCR beta diversity was estimated with a nonparametric unseen species model using Euler transformation. TCRdb itself trimmed the public reads at Q25 with fastp, ran MiXCR and retained productive beta chains. Entries that share a CDR3 protein sequence are merged under the most common genes and DNA. The V and J calls come from TCRdb's annotation, not from the publication. Within this sample are about 1.1 million distinct CDR3 sequences, with more than 30% of them counted one time only. Around 13% of the sample comes from the top ten.

General findings and caveats noted by the study authors: Conclusive comparison of naive and antigen-experienced compartments was prevented by the profiling of bulk unsorted PBMCs. Total diversity estimates from one million sequenced T cells were considered lower bounds and underestimates. The percentage of naive T cells measured by flow cytometry correlated strongly with observed TCR beta diversity. The long-lived group showed more naive CD4+ T cells, fewer expanded clones and increased TCR diversity than the aged group, suggesting age selection. Donor CMV infection status was unknown, potentially confounding age-related changes in expanded clonotypes. As age increased, observed TCR beta diversity per million T cells dropped in a roughly linear way, and a significant reduction was already evident by age 40.

The roughly 39 donors, aged about 6 to 100 years, were systemically healthy Caucasian individuals from Russia. Each donor gave around 9.5 milliliters of peripheral blood, collected into EDTA-treated Vacutainer tubes. Ficoll-Paque density-gradient centrifugation was used to isolate PBMCs, with at least 7 million per sample. Total RNA, at least 6 micrograms per sample, was extracted from PBMCs with Trizol reagent. For every donor, flow cytometry on a PBMC aliquot measured the percentage of naive CD45RAhigh/CD27high T cells. Recombination connected TRBV7-9 to TRBJ2-3; 11 bases in the junction line up with TRBD2. Specimen: blood. This TCR was recovered from a young man in good health. The nucleotide sequence is given as TGTGCCAGCAGCCCAACTAGCGGGGGAGATACGCAGTATTTT. The encoded protein is CASSPTSGGDTQYF.